Listed below are T cell receptor beta chains from one sample, sequenced in a study of blood T cell repertoires in COVID-19. Profiling relied on immunoSEQ multiplex PCR, and the TCRdb table lists in-frame clones only, not all of them. Of 63,000 or so clones listed, about 81% are singletons. Sequencing used peripheral blood. These receptors came from a human donor in a cohort sampled during active COVID-19. The CDR3 runs from the conserved cysteine through the conserved F or W. D genes are given only for firm matches. Clone size is given for some rows only: seen once, a few or many times, or a class if the clone is expanded.

v_call	j_call	d_call	clone_size	cdr3_nt	cdr3_aa
TRBV3-1/TRBV3-2	TRBJ2-7	-	-	TGTGCCAGCAGCAAAGACCCCGATCCGAAAGGGAGCGAGCAGTACTTC	CASSKDPDPKGSEQYF
TRBV13	TRBJ1-2	TRBD1	-	TGTGCCAGCAGCTTAGAGGGGGCATGGGGCTACACCTTC	CASSLEGAWGYTF
TRBV19	TRBJ1-5	TRBD1	once	TGTGCCAGTAGTTTCTCCTGGACAGGGCGGGATCAGCCCCAGCATTTT	CASSFSWTGRDQPQHF
TRBV29-1	TRBJ1-1	-	-	TGCAGCGTAGTGAGGGTACTGAACACTGAAGCTTTCTTT	CSVVRVLNTEAFF
TRBV27	TRBJ2-2	TRBD1	-	TGTGCCAGCAGTTTAACCGGACAGGGGTCCAGTTGGAACACCGGGGAGCTGTTTTTT	CASSLTGQGSSWNTGELFF
TRBV27	TRBJ2-1	-	-	TGTGCCAGCAGTTTAACAGGGTACAATGAGCAGTTCTTC	CASSLTGYNEQFF
TRBV7-6	TRBJ1-2	TRBD1	-	TGTGCCAGCAGCCCGGGGACAGGGGGAAACTCGTTCTATGGCTACACCTTC	CASSPGTGGNSFYGYTF
TRBV12-2	TRBJ2-7	-	-	TGTGCAAGTCGTCCACAGACTAGCGGGACCTTGGAGGAGCAGTACTTC	CASRPQTSGTLEEQYF
TRBV5-8	TRBJ1-4	-	few	TGTGCCAGCAGCTCGGCCCGGGGGTCCCGAACTAATGAAAAACTGTTTTTT	CASSSARGSRTNEKLFF
TRBV16	TRBJ1-2	-	few	TGTGCCAGCAGAGCTTGGCAGGATAGCTATGGCTACACCTTC	CASRAWQDSYGYTF
TRBV5-1	TRBJ2-5	-	-	TGCGCCAGCAGCTTGGCTGATGGGGGGGGCGCGGGAGAGACCCAGTACTTC	CASSLADGGGAGETQYF
TRBV7-9	TRBJ2-3	TRBD2	once	TGTGCCAGCAGCTCCGGGACTAGCCAAAACACAGATACGCAGTATTTT	CASSSGTSQNTDTQYF
TRBV7-9	TRBJ2-1	TRBD2	-	TGTGCCAGCAACCCCAGAGAGCGGGAGGCGGTCAATGAGCAGTTCTTC	CASNPREREAVNEQFF
TRBV13	TRBJ2-2	-	few	TGTGCCAGCAGGGAGGGGAACACCGGGGAGCTGTTTTTT	CASREGNTGELFF
TRBV29-1	TRBJ1-1	TRBD1	-	TGCAGCGTTGAAGGTCCACAGGGGATGGGGGCTTTCTTT	CSVEGPQGMGAFF